A selection of T cell receptor beta chains follows, all from one sample in a study of blood T cell repertoires in COVID-19. The assay was immunoSEQ multiplex PCR, and TCRdb's table has in-frame clones only and misses some. The profile shows under 350,000 clones, 85% of them singletons. Sequenced input: peripheral blood. The receptors were gathered from a human donor in a cohort sampled during active COVID-19. Each CDR3 is given with its conserved first and last residue. D genes are given only for firm matches. Size values are once, few and many counts, or a class for expanded clones, and some rows have none.

D: -; V: TRBV12-3/TRBV12-4; size: -; J: TRBJ2-6; CDR3: CASTEAGANVLTF; DNA: TGTGCCAGCACGGAGGCTGGGGCCAACGTCCTGACTTTC
D: -; V: TRBV6-7; size: -; J: TRBJ2-5; CDR3: CASSPGKPRRGKETQYF; DNA: TGTGCCAGCAGCCCCGGAAAACCGCGGAGGGGAAAAGAGACCCAGTACTTC
D: -; V: TRBV27; size: -; J: TRBJ2-1; CDR3: CASSTMGRGIRNEQFF; DNA: TGTGCCAGCAGCACAATGGGCAGGGGTATTAGAAATGAGCAGTTCTTC
D: TRBD1; V: TRBV6-2/TRBV6-3; size: -; J: TRBJ1-2; CDR3: CASSLRDRANYGYTF; DNA: TGTGCCAGCAGTCTTCGGGACAGGGCCAACTATGGCTACACCTTC
D: -; V: TRBV3-1/TRBV3-2; size: few; J: TRBJ1-1; CDR3: CASSLSLRDGTEAFF; DNA: TGTGCCAGCAGCCTCTCCCTTAGAGATGGCACTGAAGCTTTCTTT
D: TRBD2; V: TRBV7-8; size: -; J: TRBJ2-7; CDR3: CASSFPTSGLSYEQYF; DNA: TGTGCCAGCAGCTTCCCTACTAGCGGCCTCTCCTACGAGCAGTACTTC
D: TRBD1; V: TRBV5-1; size: few; J: TRBJ1-1; CDR3: CASSSGQGSTEAFF; DNA: TGCGCCAGCAGCTCGGGACAGGGGAGCACTGAAGCTTTCTTT
D: -; V: TRBV15; size: -; J: TRBJ1-2; CDR3: CATSRDGALAVPYGYTF; DNA: TGTGCCACCAGCAGAGATGGGGCGTTGGCAGTTCCATATGGCTACACCTTC
D: -; V: TRBV7-3; size: once; J: TRBJ1-3; CDR3: CASSSPGSGNTIYF; DNA: TGTGCCAGCAGCTCCCCAGGCTCTGGAAACACCATATATTTT
D: -; V: TRBV14; size: -; J: TRBJ2-7; CDR3: CASSQRRAGGREQYF; DNA: TGTGCCAGCAGCCAGAGGAGGGCAGGGGGTCGCGAGCAGTACTTC
D: TRBD1; V: TRBV24-1; size: -; J: TRBJ2-6; CDR3: CATSESRGQAGANVLTF; DNA: TGTGCCACCAGTGAGTCTAGGGGGCAGGCTGGGGCCAACGTCCTGACTTTC
D: TRBD2; V: TRBV18; size: -; J: TRBJ2-7; CDR3: CASSPSLAGSYEQYF; DNA: TGTGCCAGCTCACCGTCTTTAGCGGGAAGCTACGAGCAGTACTTC
D: -; V: TRBV20-1; size: once; J: TRBJ1-2; CDR3: CSAERSDGYTF; DNA: TGCAGTGCTGAAAGGAGCGATGGCTACACCTTC
D: TRBD2; V: TRBV6-5; size: -; J: TRBJ2-7; CDR3: CASIGTSGPYEQYF; DNA: TGTGCCAGCATCGGGACTAGCGGACCCTACGAGCAGTACTTC
D: TRBD1; V: TRBV28; size: few; J: TRBJ1-2; CDR3: CASSPDRVRGYTF; DNA: TGTGCCAGCAGCCCGGACAGGGTCCGGGGCTACACCTTC
D: -; V: TRBV6-5; size: -; J: TRBJ2-7; CDR3: CASISGSSGFYEQYF; DNA: TGTGCCAGCATCTCTGGATCCAGCGGGTTCTACGAGCAGTACTTC
D: TRBD2; V: TRBV5-1; size: -; J: TRBJ2-3; CDR3: CASSFTAGGDTQYF; DNA: TGCGCCAGCAGCTTTACAGCGGGAGGTGATACGCAGTATTTT
D: TRBD2; V: TRBV11-2; size: -; J: TRBJ2-1; CDR3: CASSSTSGKNNEQFF; DNA: TGTGCCAGCAGCTCAACTAGCGGGAAAAACAATGAGCAGTTCTTC
D: TRBD2; V: TRBV6-5; size: -; J: TRBJ2-7; CDR3: CASSPTSGSLYEQYF; DNA: TGTGCCAGCAGTCCGACTAGCGGGAGCCTCTACGAGCAGTACTTC
D: TRBD1; V: TRBV5-1; size: -; J: TRBJ2-2; CDR3: CASSLQGARELFF; DNA: TGCGCCAGCAGCCTACAGGGGGCGCGGGAGCTGTTTTTT
D: -; V: TRBV10-3; size: few; J: TRBJ2-2; CDR3: CAISERRANTGELFF; DNA: TGTGCCATCAGTGAGAGACGGGCGAACACCGGGGAGCTGTTTTTT
D: TRBD2; V: TRBV7-9; size: -; J: TRBJ2-1; CDR3: CASSRFTSGEQFF; DNA: TGTGCCAGCAGCCGATTCACTAGCGGAGAGCAGTTCTTC
D: TRBD1; V: TRBV5-8; size: few; J: TRBJ1-1; CDR3: CASSTEPGGPPTFF; DNA: TGTGCCAGCAGTACGGAGCCAGGGGGCCCTCCAACTTTCTTT
D: TRBD2; V: TRBV27; size: -; J: TRBJ2-7; CDR3: CASSPRTSGSQEQYF; DNA: TGTGCCAGCAGCCCAAGGACTAGCGGGAGCCAAGAGCAGTACTTC
D: TRBD2; V: TRBV15; size: -; J: TRBJ2-1; CDR3: CATSRGGGASGIYNEQFF; DNA: TGTGCCACCAGCAGAGGGGGAGGGGCTAGCGGGATATACAATGAGCAGTTCTTC
D: TRBD1; V: TRBV6-1; size: -; J: TRBJ1-3; CDR3: CASSETGNGNTIYF; DNA: TGTGCCAGCAGTGAGACAGGGAATGGAAACACCATATATTTT
D: TRBD1; V: TRBV2; size: -; J: TRBJ2-1; CDR3: CATQQGQGPYNEQFF; DNA: TGTGCCACCCAGCAGGGACAGGGTCCCTACAATGAGCAGTTCTTC
D: -; V: TRBV27; size: once; J: TRBJ2-2; CDR3: CASSLFGSENTGELFF; DNA: TGTGCCAGCAGTTTATTCGGGTCCGAGAACACCGGGGAGCTGTTTTTT
D: -; V: TRBV28; size: -; J: TRBJ2-3; CDR3: CASSSTASTDTQYF; DNA: TGTGCCAGCAGTTCAACAGCTAGCACAGATACGCAGTATTTT